These 20 T cell receptor beta chains originate from one sample sequenced in a study of T cells in Graves' hyperthyroidism and ophthalmopathy. Amplification of TCR beta CDR3 regions was performed using RNA transcripts as template. When the TCR CDR3 underwent first-round RT-PCR, the HTBI primer set was used. TCRdb re-derived calls from the multiplex PCR reads in MiXCR, one entry per CDR3 protein. The sample shows approximately 600,000 distinct CDR3 sequences, around 16% of them seen only once. Sample: blood. Every receptor here comes from a woman in her thirties with Graves' hyperthyroidism.

The CDR3 is CSARLGLRGYTF. The CDR3 nucleotides read TGCAGTGCTAGGCTGGGGCTTAGGGGCTACACCTTC. The chain recombines TRBV20-1 with TRBJ1-2, with D possibly being TRBD1 (5 bases). The CDR3 runs 12 residues. Looked up from germline, CDR1 is DFQATT and CDR2 is SNEGSKA (reference sequence). Trimming stripped 3 bases from V and 8 bases from J, with 13 bases between.

The rearrangement links TRBV24-1 to TRBJ2-7, with 7 bases aligning to TRBD1. The V gene's germline CDR1 is KGHDR and CDR2 SFDVKD. V was pared by 4 bases and J by 5 bases, with 10 bases of the junction left unmatched. This CDR3 is 15 amino acids long. CDR3 DNA: TGTGCCACCAGTGACATACGACAGGGAGTCCACGAGCAGTACTTC. Amino acids: CATSDIRQGVHEQYF.

This clonotype was detected ten times or more. In DNA, the CDR3 is TGTGCCAGCAGTACTCGCTGGGACTACGAGCAGTACTTC. This encodes CASSTRWDYEQYF. V usage is TRBV12-3 or TRBV12-4 and J usage is TRBJ2-7; D remains ambiguous. The CDR3 length is 13 residues. Trimming pared 5 bases from V and 3 bases from J, leaving 11 bases between.

The chain combines TRBV4-2 with TRBJ1-6; D gene uncertain. Germline values: CDR1 LGHNA, CDR2 YNFKEQ. V was shortened by 4 bases and J by 0 bases, with 13 bases between the two germline ends. The CDR3 spans 17 residues. The CDR3 coding sequence is TGTGCCAGCAGCCTGTCGGATGCAAGCTCCTATAATTCACCCCTCCACTTT. Protein product: CASSLSDASSYNSPLHF.

In nucleotides, the CDR3 is TGTGCCAGCAGTTACTATGGGACTACCTACAATGAGCAGTTCTTC. This translates into CASSYYGTTYNEQFF. This chain joins TRBV6-5 and TRBJ2-1; 7 bases match TRBD2. The V gene end was trimmed by 1 base and the J gene end by 2 bases; junction bases not matched to a gene: 2. The CDR3 totals 15 residues. Per the germline V gene, CDR1 is MNHEY and CDR2 is SVGAGI.

The sample holds a few counts of this clonotype. This chain links TRBV27 with TRBJ2-1; weak D call: TRBD2 (6 bases). This CDR3 is 15 amino acids long. The V end lost 7 bases, the J end lost 3 bases, and 16 bases lay between the germline ends. The germline V gene has CDR1 MNHEY and CDR2 SMNVEV (reference sequence). CDR3 sequence (DNA): TGTGCCAGCACTCCCCAAGGGACTTACTACAATGAGCAGTTCTTC. This codes for CASTPQGTYYNEQFF.

Many counts were recorded for this clonotype. The rearrangement uses TRBV11-2 and TRBJ2-1; a weak D match, TRBD2 (6 bases). Germline-derived CDR1 and CDR2 are SGHAT and FQNNGV. Between the trimmed V and J ends, which lost 5 bases and 4 bases, there was a span of 15 bases. The CDR3 totals 15 residues. CDR3 amino acids: CASSRMDYKYNEQFF. CDR3 DNA sequence: TGTGCCAGCAGCAGAATGGACTATAAATACAATGAGCAGTTCTTC. The full variable domain, rest sourced from reference TRBV11-2 and TRBJ2-1, is EAGVAQSPRYKIIEKRQSVAFWCNPISGHATLYWYQQILGQGPKLLIQFQNNGVVDDSQLPKDRFSAERLKGVDSTLKIQPAKLEDSAVYLCASSRMDYKYNEQFFGPGTRLTVL.

Ten or more counts support this clonotype. The chain recombines TRBV12-3 or TRBV12-4 with TRBJ2-2; a possible D gene is TRBD1 (9 bases). V was cut by 4 bases and J by 5 bases, with 17 bases left in between. The CDR3 is 16 residues long. CDR3 in amino acids: CASSSGGGQGTGELFF. The DNA for the CDR3 is TGTGCCAGCAGTTCGGGGGGGGGACAGGGTACCGGGGAGCTGTTTTTT.

This clonotype was picked up a small number of times. The chain combines TRBV5-1 with TRBJ1-2; D is unclear. The CDR3 loop spans 13 amino acids. Between the trimmed V and J ends, which lost 4 bases and 0 bases, there was a span of 7 bases. Germline V lookup: CDR1 SGHRS, CDR2 YFSETQ. This chain's CDR3 is CASSGAPNYGYTF. The DNA for the CDR3 is TGCGCCAGCAGCGGAGCCCCTAACTATGGCTACACCTTC.

This clonotype was counted at least ten times. The J gene is TRBJ2-2, the V gene TRBV6-6; D possibly corresponds to TRBD2 (5 bases). V was trimmed by 2 bases and J by 2 bases, leaving 15 bases between them. This CDR3 region has 17 residues. The germline gives CDR1 MNHNY, CDR2 SVGAGI (reference sequence). CDR3 nucleotides: TGTGCCAGCAGTTACCCCGGGCGGGTCCCCAACACCGGGGAGCTGTTTTTT. Translation gives CASSYPGRVPNTGELFF.

This clonotype was observed many times. In DNA form, the CDR3 reads TGTGCCAGCAGCCTAACAGGGTCAGGTGAGCAGTTCTTC. This gives the protein CASSLTGSGEQFF. The chain links TRBV28 to TRBJ2-1; TRBD1 might be the D (6 bases). This CDR3 comprises 13 residues. V lost 6 bases to trimming and J lost 9 bases, with 15 bases between them. Germline V CDR1 and CDR2: MDHEN, SYDVKM.

This clonotype was counted at least ten times. The rearrangement links TRBV27 to TRBJ2-7; D is uncertain. CDR3 length equals 8 residues. Germline-derived CDR1 and CDR2 are MNHEY and SMNVEV (reference sequence). The V end lost 8 bases, the J end lost 5 bases, and 1 base lay between the germline ends. The CDR3 DNA reads as TGTGCCAGCCACGAGCAGTACTTC. It yields the protein CASHEQYF.

The sample holds many counts of this clonotype. The chain has TRBV5-1 and TRBJ1-1; D not certain. The CDR3 sequence is 15 residues long. V was clipped by 8 bases and J by 0 bases, with 17 bases between them. The germline gives CDR1 SGHRS, CDR2 YFSETQ. The CDR3 DNA reads TGCGCCAGTTTGGCCGGGAGTACCATGAACACTGAAGCTTTCTTT. It translates to CASLAGSTMNTEAFF.

The gene calls are TRBV5-6 and TRBJ2-1, with D unclear. V was pared by 1 base and J by 0 bases, with 8 bases between. CDR3 size: 15 residues. Germline CDR1 and CDR2: SGHDT and YYEEEE. CDR3 in amino acids: CASSLQEFSYNEQFF. In DNA form, the CDR3 reads TGTGCCAGCAGCTTGCAAGAATTCTCCTACAATGAGCAGTTCTTC.

This clonotype appeared a few times. The chain couples TRBV2 to TRBJ1-2, with TRBD1 matching 11 bases. With V trimmed by 7 bases and J by 3 bases, 10 bases remained unmatched. Germline V lookup: CDR1 SNHLY, CDR2 FYNNEI. The length of the CDR3 is 16 residues. This chain's CDR3 is CASTLVGTGGHYGYTF. The CDR3, as DNA: TGTGCCAGCACACTGGTGGGGACAGGGGGTCACTATGGCTACACCTTC.

Only a few counts were recorded for this clonotype. DNA for the CDR3: TGTGCCAGCAGTTGGAGGGGGGAGGATACGCAGTATTTT. It encodes CASSWRGEDTQYF. V gene TRBV12-3 or TRBV12-4 combines with J gene TRBJ2-3; D tentatively reads TRBD1 or TRBD2 (6 bases each). V was clipped by 4 bases and J by 6 bases, with 11 bases between them. The CDR3 loop spans 13 amino acids.

This clonotype was picked up many times. The V gene is TRBV2, the J gene TRBJ2-1; no clear D gene. V lost 1 base and J lost 4, with 14 bases in between. Germline V lookup: CDR1 SNHLY, CDR2 FYNNEI. This CDR3 is 16 amino acids long. The DNA for the CDR3 is TGTGCCAGCAGTGAAGAGTCGAGACTCACGTACAATGAGCAGTTCTTC. It yields the protein CASSEESRLTYNEQFF.

Only a few counts were recorded for this clonotype. The chain couples TRBV29-1 to TRBJ1-1; 7 nucleotides match TRBD1. V shed 6 bases and J 4 bases; nucleotides not matched to a gene: 2. Germline CDR1 reads SQVTM; CDR2 reads ANQGSEA. The CDR3 is 11 amino acids. The CDR3 nucleotides read TGCAGCGTACCAGGGGGCACTGAAGCTTTCTTT. Protein sequence: CSVPGGTEAFF.

This clonotype was seen at least ten times. The chain employs TRBV6-1 and TRBJ2-3; 8 bases line up with TRBD1. J gave up 3 bases and V 2 bases, and 4 bases lay outside the gene matches. CDR1 and CDR2 from the germline V gene are MNHNS and SASEGT. CDR3 length equals 15 residues. In nucleotides, the CDR3 is TGTGCCAGCAGTGAAACAGGGGGTAGGACAGATACGCAGTATTTT. Protein: CASSETGGRTDTQYF.

This clonotype came up many times. V and J are TRBV20-1 and TRBJ2-3; 13 bases agree with TRBD2. CDR1 and CDR2 from the germline V gene are DFQATT and SNEGSKA (reference sequence). CDR3 length: 20 residues. V lost 3 bases and J lost 1; bases outside the gene matches: 16. The CDR3 loop reads CSASLALLAGGLSGTDTQYF. CDR3 bases: TGCAGTGCTAGTCTGGCCCTACTAGCGGGAGGGTTATCCGGCACAGATACGCAGTATTTT.